Listed below are T cell receptor beta chains from one sample, sequenced in a study of T cell repertoires in cytomegalovirus infection. TCRdb re-called the reads with MiXCR, one entry per CDR3 protein. In the table there are 500,000 or so distinct CDR3 sequences, about 17% of which are singletons. The sequenced sample consisted of CD8+ T cells from PBMCs. The source is a human donor in good health (CMV status not recorded). Some clones in this sample may be carry-over from other donors' samples. Both conserved end residues are part of each CDR3. D genes are given only for firm matches. Clone size is not always given. Where it is, it says once, few, many or a class for expanded clones.

cdr3_aa: CASSPAGQETTYEQYF; cdr3_nt: TGTGCCAGTAGTCCTGCGGGCCAAGAAACCACCTACGAGCAGTACTTC; j_call: TRBJ2-7; d_call: .; clone_size: .; v_call: TRBV19
cdr3_aa: CASSGTSGTYEQYF; cdr3_nt: TGTGCCAGCAGTGGGACTAGCGGTACCTACGAGCAGTACTTC; j_call: TRBJ2-7; d_call: TRBD2; clone_size: few; v_call: TRBV5-5
cdr3_aa: CATRQAGGRTQYF; cdr3_nt: TGTGCCACCAGGCAAGCGGGAGGAAGAACGCAGTATTTT; j_call: TRBJ2-3; d_call: TRBD2; clone_size: few; v_call: TRBV19
cdr3_aa: CASSATVSVPGANVLTF; cdr3_nt: TGTGCCAGCAGCGCGACGGTGTCCGTACCTGGGGCCAACGTCCTGACTTTC; j_call: TRBJ2-6; d_call: .; clone_size: many; v_call: TRBV7-8
cdr3_aa: CASGLTPPTQETQYF; cdr3_nt: TGTGCTAGTGGTCTTACCCCGCCGACACAAGAGACCCAGTACTTC; j_call: TRBJ2-5; d_call: .; clone_size: many; v_call: TRBV12-5
cdr3_aa: CASSPGTALNPTVQYF; cdr3_nt: TGTGCCAGCAGCCCGGGAACGGCACTCAACCCTACGGTGCAGTACTTC; j_call: TRBJ2-7; d_call: .; clone_size: few; v_call: TRBV7-9
cdr3_aa: CASSPRTGETYEQYF; cdr3_nt: TGTGCCAGCAGCCCCAGGACAGGAGAGACCTACGAGCAGTACTTC; j_call: TRBJ2-7; d_call: TRBD1; clone_size: many; v_call: TRBV7-9
cdr3_aa: CASSFQGAEEQYF; cdr3_nt: TGTGCCAGCAGTTTTCAGGGGGCGGAGGAGCAGTACTTC; j_call: TRBJ2-7; d_call: TRBD1; clone_size: .; v_call: TRBV28
cdr3_aa: CASSLDDRETDTQYF; cdr3_nt: TGTGCCAGCAGTTTAGACGACAGGGAGACAGATACGCAGTATTTT; j_call: TRBJ2-3; d_call: TRBD1; clone_size: .; v_call: TRBV27
cdr3_aa: CASSHPMTSGGTDTQYF; cdr3_nt: TGCGCCAGCAGCCATCCCATGACTAGCGGGGGCACAGATACGCAGTATTTT; j_call: TRBJ2-3; d_call: TRBD2; clone_size: .; v_call: TRBV4-1
cdr3_aa: CASSDGRQGGNQPQHF; cdr3_nt: TGTGCCAGCAGTGACGGACGACAGGGGGGCAATCAGCCCCAGCATTTT; j_call: TRBJ1-5; d_call: TRBD1; clone_size: many; v_call: TRBV6-1
cdr3_aa: CASSLPFSTSGRVAGELFF; cdr3_nt: TGTGCCAGCAGTTTACCCTTTTCGACTAGCGGGAGAGTCGCCGGGGAGCTGTTTTTT; j_call: TRBJ2-2; d_call: TRBD2; clone_size: few; v_call: TRBV28
cdr3_aa: CASSFRGNNSPLHF; cdr3_nt: TGTGCCAGCAGTTTTCGGGGGAATAATTCACCCCTCCACTTT; j_call: TRBJ1-6; d_call: .; clone_size: many; v_call: TRBV28
cdr3_aa: CASSLIWGSGANVLTF; cdr3_nt: TGTGCCAGCAGTTTAATATGGGGATCTGGGGCCAACGTCCTGACTTTC; j_call: TRBJ2-6; d_call: .; clone_size: many; v_call: TRBV27
cdr3_aa: CASSFTKNTEAFF; cdr3_nt: TGTGCCAGCAGTTTTACGAAGAACACTGAAGCTTTCTTT; j_call: TRBJ1-1; d_call: .; clone_size: many; v_call: TRBV12-3/TRBV12-4
cdr3_aa: CASSPYPGEQYF; cdr3_nt: TGTGCCAGCAGTCCCTATCCAGGCGAGCAGTACTTC; j_call: TRBJ2-7; d_call: .; clone_size: .; v_call: TRBV27
cdr3_aa: CATSDPLDSHNEQFF; cdr3_nt: TGTGCCACCAGTGATCCTTTGGACAGCCACAATGAGCAGTTCTTC; j_call: TRBJ2-1; d_call: .; clone_size: few; v_call: TRBV24-1
cdr3_aa: CASSMNSMGETQYF; cdr3_nt: TGTGCTAGCAGCATGAATTCAATGGGGGAGACCCAGTACTTC; j_call: TRBJ2-5; d_call: .; clone_size: many; v_call: TRBV7-7
cdr3_aa: CASSQDTLFEQYF; cdr3_nt: TGTGCCAGCAGCCAGGACACTTTGTTTGAGCAGTACTTC; j_call: TRBJ2-7; d_call: .; clone_size: .; v_call: TRBV12-3/TRBV12-4
cdr3_aa: CASTTFGDTGELFF; cdr3_nt: TGTGCCAGTACTACGTTCGGGGACACCGGGGAGCTGTTTTTT; j_call: TRBJ2-2; d_call: .; clone_size: few; v_call: TRBV19
cdr3_aa: CASSLRGGVISSTDTQYF; cdr3_nt: TGTGCCAGCAGTCTCCGGGGAGGGGTCATCTCTAGCACAGATACGCAGTATTTT; j_call: TRBJ2-3; d_call: TRBD2; clone_size: many; v_call: TRBV6-5
cdr3_aa: CASSLVAGGGTEAFF; cdr3_nt: TGTGCCAGCAGCTTAGTGGCAGGGGGCGGCACTGAAGCTTTCTTT; j_call: TRBJ1-1; d_call: TRBD1; clone_size: many; v_call: TRBV7-9
cdr3_aa: CASSIGDRGYNEQFF; cdr3_nt: TGTGCCAGTAGTATAGGGGACAGGGGCTACAATGAGCAGTTCTTC; j_call: TRBJ2-1; d_call: TRBD1; clone_size: many; v_call: TRBV19
cdr3_aa: CASSQDPGGRPYGYTF; cdr3_nt: TGCGCCAGCAGCCAAGATCCGGGGGGGCGACCCTATGGCTACACCTTC; j_call: TRBJ1-2; d_call: .; clone_size: few; v_call: TRBV4-1
cdr3_aa: CASSESENLYNEQFF; cdr3_nt: TGCGCCAGCAGTGAGTCGGAGAATCTCTACAATGAGCAGTTCTTC; j_call: TRBJ2-1; d_call: .; clone_size: .; v_call: TRBV10-2
cdr3_aa: CASSYGTAGELFF; cdr3_nt: TGTGCCAGCAGCTACGGGACAGCCGGGGAGCTGTTTTTT; j_call: TRBJ2-2; d_call: TRBD1; clone_size: .; v_call: TRBV13
cdr3_aa: CAISDGQDYQPQHF; cdr3_nt: TGTGCCATCAGTGATGGGCAGGACTATCAGCCCCAGCATTTT; j_call: TRBJ1-5; d_call: .; clone_size: .; v_call: TRBV10-3
cdr3_aa: CASSFFDPLGKLFF; cdr3_nt: TGTGCCAGCAGTTTTTTCGATCCTCTAGGGAAACTGTTTTTT; j_call: TRBJ1-4; d_call: .; clone_size: .; v_call: TRBV27
cdr3_aa: CAWMGLAGGGAYNEQFF; cdr3_nt: TGTGCCTGGATGGGACTAGCGGGGGGGGGGGCCTACAATGAGCAGTTCTTC; j_call: TRBJ2-1; d_call: TRBD2; clone_size: .; v_call: TRBV30
cdr3_aa: CASSAGTALHF; cdr3_nt: TGTGCCAGCAGCGCGGGGACAGCCCTCCACTTT; j_call: TRBJ1-6; d_call: TRBD1; clone_size: .; v_call: TRBV6-5
cdr3_aa: CASSGTGHSNQPQHF; cdr3_nt: TGTGCCAGCAGCGGGACAGGACATAGCAATCAGCCCCAGCATTTT; j_call: TRBJ1-5; d_call: TRBD1; clone_size: .; v_call: TRBV2
cdr3_aa: CAWSGLLPGQGDSPLHF; cdr3_nt: TGTGCCTGGAGTGGGCTCCTCCCGGGACAGGGGGATTCACCCCTCCACTTT; j_call: TRBJ1-6; d_call: TRBD1; clone_size: once; v_call: TRBV30
cdr3_aa: CASLPGLAGVPDTQYF; cdr3_nt: TGTGCCAGCCTACCGGGACTAGCGGGGGTGCCAGATACGCAGTATTTT; j_call: TRBJ2-3; d_call: TRBD2; clone_size: .; v_call: TRBV27
cdr3_aa: CASSLRPPESNEQYF; cdr3_nt: TGTGCCAGCAGTTTACGGCCCCCTGAGAGTAACGAGCAGTACTTC; j_call: TRBJ2-7; d_call: .; clone_size: few; v_call: TRBV27
cdr3_aa: CASSYLSGTGNQPQHF; cdr3_nt: TGTGCCAGCAGCTACCTTTCCGGGACAGGCAATCAGCCCCAGCATTTT; j_call: TRBJ1-5; d_call: TRBD1; clone_size: .; v_call: TRBV5-6
cdr3_aa: CASSQKVEPNTEAFF; cdr3_nt: TGTGCCAGCAGCCAAAAGGTAGAGCCCAACACTGAAGCTTTCTTT; j_call: TRBJ1-1; d_call: .; clone_size: .; v_call: TRBV3-1
cdr3_aa: CASSASGRSGELFF; cdr3_nt: TGTGCCAGCAGTGCTAGCGGGAGATCCGGGGAGCTGTTTTTT; j_call: TRBJ2-2; d_call: TRBD2; clone_size: few; v_call: TRBV6-1
cdr3_aa: CATSRDRGRTYEQYF; cdr3_nt: TGTGCCACCAGCAGAGATAGGGGTAGAACCTACGAGCAGTACTTC; j_call: TRBJ2-7; d_call: .; clone_size: few; v_call: TRBV15
cdr3_aa: CASRKDWNSYEQYF; cdr3_nt: TGTGCCAGCAGGAAGGACTGGAACTCCTACGAGCAGTACTTC; j_call: TRBJ2-7; d_call: .; clone_size: .; v_call: TRBV27
cdr3_aa: CASRDPGDYGYTF; cdr3_nt: TGTGCCAGCAGAGACCCGGGGGACTATGGCTACACCTTC; j_call: TRBJ1-2; d_call: .; clone_size: many; v_call: TRBV7-8
cdr3_aa: CASRIIQGSHTEAFF; cdr3_nt: TGTGCCAGTAGAATCATACAGGGGTCCCACACTGAAGCTTTCTTT; j_call: TRBJ1-1; d_call: TRBD1; clone_size: .; v_call: TRBV19
cdr3_aa: CASSLATLTAIVDNEQFF; cdr3_nt: TGTGCCAGCAGCTTAGCAACCCTCACAGCTATCGTTGACAATGAGCAGTTCTTC; j_call: TRBJ2-1; d_call: .; clone_size: .; v_call: TRBV7-9
cdr3_aa: CSVEEAGTGFRETQYF; cdr3_nt: TGCAGCGTTGAAGAGGCCGGGACAGGGTTTCGGGAGACCCAGTACTTC; j_call: TRBJ2-5; d_call: TRBD1; clone_size: .; v_call: TRBV29-1
cdr3_aa: CATQGRERDEQYF; cdr3_nt: TGTGCCACCCAAGGGCGGGAGAGGGACGAGCAGTACTTC; j_call: TRBJ2-7; d_call: TRBD2; clone_size: many; v_call: TRBV6-6
cdr3_aa: CASSLQGRAEAFF; cdr3_nt: TGTGCCAGCAGCTTACAAGGGCGCGCTGAAGCTTTCTTT; j_call: TRBJ1-1; d_call: .; clone_size: many; v_call: TRBV11-1
cdr3_aa: CASSLGSPYEAFF; cdr3_nt: TGTGCCAGCAGTTTGGGGTCACCCTATGAAGCTTTCTTT; j_call: TRBJ1-1; d_call: .; clone_size: many; v_call: TRBV27
cdr3_aa: CASSLAPREGGTGELFF; cdr3_nt: TGTGCCAGCAGTTTGGCCCCTCGGGAGGGGGGCACCGGGGAGCTGTTTTTT; j_call: TRBJ2-2; d_call: TRBD2; clone_size: many; v_call: TRBV28
cdr3_aa: CASSPSTGHTGELFF; cdr3_nt: TGTGCCAGCAGTCCTTCGACAGGGCACACCGGGGAGCTGTTTTTT; j_call: TRBJ2-2; d_call: TRBD1; clone_size: few; v_call: TRBV6-5
cdr3_aa: CASSQGWTYGQALYNEQFF; cdr3_nt: TGCGCCAGCAGCCAAGGCTGGACGTATGGACAGGCACTATACAATGAGCAGTTCTTC; j_call: TRBJ2-1; d_call: TRBD1; clone_size: few; v_call: TRBV4-1
cdr3_aa: CASSELAGGINEQFF; cdr3_nt: TGTGCCAGCAGTGAGCTAGCGGGAGGTATCAATGAGCAGTTCTTC; j_call: TRBJ2-1; d_call: TRBD2; clone_size: .; v_call: TRBV6-4
cdr3_aa: CSVLTGETYEQYF; cdr3_nt: TGCAGCGTTCTGACAGGGGAGACATACGAGCAGTACTTC; j_call: TRBJ2-7; d_call: TRBD1; clone_size: .; v_call: TRBV29-1
cdr3_aa: CASSLALILSGYTF; cdr3_nt: TGTGCCAGCAGTTTAGCGCTAATCCTATCTGGCTACACCTTC; j_call: TRBJ1-2; d_call: .; clone_size: .; v_call: TRBV12-3/TRBV12-4
cdr3_aa: CASSPTGQLIGANEKLFF; cdr3_nt: TGTGCCAGCAGTCCTACAGGACAGTTGATTGGAGCTAATGAAAAACTGTTTTTT; j_call: TRBJ1-4; d_call: .; clone_size: many; v_call: TRBV6-2/TRBV6-3
cdr3_aa: CASSYSNLDYGYTF; cdr3_nt: TGTGCCAGCAGTTACTCGAATTTAGACTATGGCTACACCTTC; j_call: TRBJ1-2; d_call: .; clone_size: few; v_call: TRBV6-6
cdr3_aa: CASSLNPAYEQYF; cdr3_nt: TGTGCCAGCAGCTTAAACCCAGCCTACGAGCAGTACTTC; j_call: TRBJ2-7; d_call: .; clone_size: many; v_call: TRBV7-6
cdr3_aa: CASSQVSVRGRRGTGELFF; cdr3_nt: TGCGCCAGCAGCCAAGTCTCGGTCAGGGGGCGAAGAGGAACCGGGGAGCTGTTTTTT; j_call: TRBJ2-2; d_call: TRBD1; clone_size: many; v_call: TRBV4-1
cdr3_aa: CASSQGGPYSNQPQHF; cdr3_nt: TGTGCCAGCAGCCAAGGGGGGCCTTATAGCAATCAGCCCCAGCATTTT; j_call: TRBJ1-5; d_call: .; clone_size: many; v_call: TRBV14